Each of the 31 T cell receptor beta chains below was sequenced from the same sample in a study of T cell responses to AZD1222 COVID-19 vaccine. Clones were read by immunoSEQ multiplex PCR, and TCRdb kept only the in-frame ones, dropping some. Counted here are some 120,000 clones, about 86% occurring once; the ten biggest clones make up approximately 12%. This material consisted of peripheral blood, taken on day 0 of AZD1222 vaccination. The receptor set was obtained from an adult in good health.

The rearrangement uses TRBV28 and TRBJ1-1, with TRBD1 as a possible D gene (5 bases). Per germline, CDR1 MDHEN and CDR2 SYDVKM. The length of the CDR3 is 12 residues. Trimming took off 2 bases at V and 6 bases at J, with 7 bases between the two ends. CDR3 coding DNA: TGTGCCAGCAGTTTAGGGGACTCTGAAGCTTTCTTT. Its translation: CASSLGDSEAFF.

This CDR3 reads CASRRGEGANTEAFF. The CDR3 DNA is TGCGCCAGCAGAAGAGGCGAGGGGGCAAACACTGAAGCTTTCTTT. The chain uses TRBV4-1 and TRBJ1-1, with 7 bases lining up with TRBD1. The ends lost 6 bases at V and 2 bases at J; junction bases unmatched: 9. Germline V gene lookup returns CDR1 MGHRA and CDR2 YSYEKL. This CDR3 comprises 15 residues.

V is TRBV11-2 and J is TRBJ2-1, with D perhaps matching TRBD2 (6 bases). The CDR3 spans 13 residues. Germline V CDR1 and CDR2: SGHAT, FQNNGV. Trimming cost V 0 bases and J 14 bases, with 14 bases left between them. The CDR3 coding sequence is TGTGCCAGCAGCTTAGAAGGGGCGGGGAGCGAGTTCTTC. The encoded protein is CASSLEGAGSEFF.

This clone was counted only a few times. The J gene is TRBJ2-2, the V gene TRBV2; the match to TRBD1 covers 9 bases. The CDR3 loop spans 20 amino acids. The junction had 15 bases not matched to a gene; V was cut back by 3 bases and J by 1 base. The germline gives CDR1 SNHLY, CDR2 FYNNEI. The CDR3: CASSESFLTGGVRNTGELFF. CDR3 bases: TGTGCCAGCAGTGAGTCCTTTCTAACAGGGGGCGTTAGGAACACCGGGGAGCTGTTTTTT.

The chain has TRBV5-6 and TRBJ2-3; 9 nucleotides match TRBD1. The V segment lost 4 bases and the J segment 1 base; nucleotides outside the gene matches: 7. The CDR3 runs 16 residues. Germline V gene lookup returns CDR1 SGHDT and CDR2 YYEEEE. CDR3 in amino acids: CASSRTGTGRTDTQYF. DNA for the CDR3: TGTGCCAGCAGCCGTACCGGGACAGGGCGCACAGATACGCAGTATTTT.

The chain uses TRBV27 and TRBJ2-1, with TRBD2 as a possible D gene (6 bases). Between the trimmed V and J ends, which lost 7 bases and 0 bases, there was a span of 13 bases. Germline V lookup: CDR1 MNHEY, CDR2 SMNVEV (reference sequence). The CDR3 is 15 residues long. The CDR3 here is CASKLGTGSYNEQFF. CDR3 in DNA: TGTGCCAGCAAATTAGGGACTGGCTCCTACAATGAGCAGTTCTTC.

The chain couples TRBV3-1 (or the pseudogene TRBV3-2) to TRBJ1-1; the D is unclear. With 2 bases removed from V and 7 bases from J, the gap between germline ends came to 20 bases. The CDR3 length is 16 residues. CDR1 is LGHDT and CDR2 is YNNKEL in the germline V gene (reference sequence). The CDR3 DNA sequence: TGTGCCAGCAGCCAAAAAGGAGTCACTGGCGAGCGTGAAGCTTTCTTT. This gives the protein CASSQKGVTGEREAFF.

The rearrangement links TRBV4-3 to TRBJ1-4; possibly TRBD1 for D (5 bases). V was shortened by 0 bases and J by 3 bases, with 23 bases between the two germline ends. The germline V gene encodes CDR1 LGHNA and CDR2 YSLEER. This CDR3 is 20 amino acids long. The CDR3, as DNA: TGCGCCAGCAGCCAAGATAGGAGGCAGGGAGCGTCACCGGCTAATGAAAAACTGTTTTTT. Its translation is CASSQDRRQGASPANEKLFF.

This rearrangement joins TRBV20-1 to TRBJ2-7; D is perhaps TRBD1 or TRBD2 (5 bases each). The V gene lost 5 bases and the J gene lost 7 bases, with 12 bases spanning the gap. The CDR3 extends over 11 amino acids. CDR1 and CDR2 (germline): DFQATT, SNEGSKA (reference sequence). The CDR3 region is CSAGTGREQYF. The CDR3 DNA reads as TGCAGTGCTGGGACCGGCAGAGAGCAGTACTTC.

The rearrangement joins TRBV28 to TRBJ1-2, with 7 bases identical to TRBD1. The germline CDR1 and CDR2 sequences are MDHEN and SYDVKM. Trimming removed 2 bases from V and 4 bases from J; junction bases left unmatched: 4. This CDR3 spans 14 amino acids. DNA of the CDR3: TGTGCCAGCAGTTTAGGGGACAGTGCCTATGGCTACACCTTC. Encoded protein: CASSLGDSAYGYTF.

The CDR3 DNA follows: TGTGCCAGCAGTCCATGGACAGCAGACTATGGCTACACCTTC. This sequence encodes CASSPWTADYGYTF. The V call is TRBV27, the J call TRBJ1-2; possibly TRBD1 for D (6 bases). The V and J ends lost 5 bases and 3 bases respectively, with 13 bases between them. The germline V gene encodes CDR1 MNHEY and CDR2 SMNVEV (reference sequence). CDR3 length: 14 amino acids.

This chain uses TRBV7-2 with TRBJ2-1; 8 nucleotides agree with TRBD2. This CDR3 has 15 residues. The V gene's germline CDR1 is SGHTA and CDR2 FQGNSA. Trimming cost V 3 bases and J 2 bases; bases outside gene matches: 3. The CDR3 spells CASSFSGETYNEQFF. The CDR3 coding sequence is TGTGCCAGCAGCTTTAGCGGGGAAACCTACAATGAGCAGTTCTTC.

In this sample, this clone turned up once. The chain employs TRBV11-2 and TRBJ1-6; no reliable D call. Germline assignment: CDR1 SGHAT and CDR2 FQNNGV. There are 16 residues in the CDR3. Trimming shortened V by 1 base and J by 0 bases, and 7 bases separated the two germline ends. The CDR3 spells CASSLGIASYNSPLHF. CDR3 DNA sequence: TGTGCCAGCAGCTTAGGAATAGCCTCCTATAATTCACCCCTCCACTTT.

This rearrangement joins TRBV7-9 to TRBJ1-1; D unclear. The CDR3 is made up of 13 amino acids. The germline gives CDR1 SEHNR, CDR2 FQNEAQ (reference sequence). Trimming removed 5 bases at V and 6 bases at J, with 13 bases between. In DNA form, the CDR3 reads TGTGCCAGCAGCCCCGGGAGTGGGGCTGAAGCTTTCTTT. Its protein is CASSPGSGAEAFF.

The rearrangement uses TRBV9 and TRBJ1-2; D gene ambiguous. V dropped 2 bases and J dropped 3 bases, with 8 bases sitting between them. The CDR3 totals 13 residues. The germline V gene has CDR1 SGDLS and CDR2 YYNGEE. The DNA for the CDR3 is TGTGCCAGCAGCGTCCAGGTTGACTATGGCTACACCTTC. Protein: CASSVQVDYGYTF.

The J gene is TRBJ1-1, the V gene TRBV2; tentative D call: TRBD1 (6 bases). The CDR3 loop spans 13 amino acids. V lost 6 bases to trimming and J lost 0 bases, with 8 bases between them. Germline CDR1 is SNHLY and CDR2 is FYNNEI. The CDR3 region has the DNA TGTGCCAGCAGCGGACAGTTGAACACTGAAGCTTTCTTT. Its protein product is CASSGQLNTEAFF. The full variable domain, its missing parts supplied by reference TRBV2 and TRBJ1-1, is EPEVTQTPSHQVTQMGQEVILRCVPISNHLYFYWYRQILGQKVEFLVSFYNNEISEKSEIFDDQFSVERPDGSNFTLKIRSTKLEDSAMYFCASSGQLNTEAFFGQGTRLTVV.

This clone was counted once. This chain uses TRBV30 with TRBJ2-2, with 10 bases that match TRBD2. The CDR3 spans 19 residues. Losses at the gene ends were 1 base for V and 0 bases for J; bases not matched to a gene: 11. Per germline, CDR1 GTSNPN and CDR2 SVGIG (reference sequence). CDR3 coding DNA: TGTGCCTGGAGTGGACAGGGGAGTAGCGGGAGGCCGAACACCGGGGAGCTGTTTTTT. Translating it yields CAWSGQGSSGRPNTGELFF.

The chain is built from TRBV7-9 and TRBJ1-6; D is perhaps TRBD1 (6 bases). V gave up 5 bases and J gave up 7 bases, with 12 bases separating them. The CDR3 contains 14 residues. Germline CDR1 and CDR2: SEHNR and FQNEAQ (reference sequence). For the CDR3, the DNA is TGTGCCAGCAGCCAAGACAGGAGAAATTCACCCCTCCACTTT. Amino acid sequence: CASSQDRRNSPLHF.

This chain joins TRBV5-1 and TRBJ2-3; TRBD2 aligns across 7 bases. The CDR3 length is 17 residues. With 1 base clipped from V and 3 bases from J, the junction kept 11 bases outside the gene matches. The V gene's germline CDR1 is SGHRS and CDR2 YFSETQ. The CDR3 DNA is TGCGCCAGCAGCTTGTATATTATTGCCGGGGGGACAGATACGCAGTATTTT. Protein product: CASSLYIIAGGTDTQYF. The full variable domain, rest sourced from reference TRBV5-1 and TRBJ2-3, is KAGVTQTPRYLIKTRGQQVTLSCSPISGHRSVSWYQQTPGQGLQFLFEYFSETQRNKGNFPGRFSGRQFSNSRSEMNVSTLELGDSALYLCASSLYIIAGGTDTQYFGPGTRLTVL.

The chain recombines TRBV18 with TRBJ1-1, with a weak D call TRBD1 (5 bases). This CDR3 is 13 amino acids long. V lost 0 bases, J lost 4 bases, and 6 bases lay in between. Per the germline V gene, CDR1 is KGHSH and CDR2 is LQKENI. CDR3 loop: CASSPPGGTEAFF. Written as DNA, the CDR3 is TGTGCCAGCTCACCACCGGGGGGCACTGAAGCTTTCTTT.

The CDR3 loop is CASSSDRVYGYTF. CDR3 nucleotide sequence: TGTGCCAGCAGCTCGGACAGGGTCTATGGCTACACCTTC. The rearrangement uses TRBV7-9 and TRBJ1-2; TRBD1 matches at 8 bases. Germline V gives CDR1 SEHNR, CDR2 FQNEAQ (reference sequence). Trimming at V came to 4 bases and at J to 4 bases, leaving 2 bases not matched to a gene. The CDR3 sequence is 13 residues long.

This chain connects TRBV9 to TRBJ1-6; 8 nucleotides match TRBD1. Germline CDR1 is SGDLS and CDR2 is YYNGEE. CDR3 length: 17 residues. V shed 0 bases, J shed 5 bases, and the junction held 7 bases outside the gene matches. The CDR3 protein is CASSVEVSRGHNSPLHF. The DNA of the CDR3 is TGTGCCAGCAGCGTAGAAGTTAGCAGGGGGCATAATTCACCCCTCCACTTT.

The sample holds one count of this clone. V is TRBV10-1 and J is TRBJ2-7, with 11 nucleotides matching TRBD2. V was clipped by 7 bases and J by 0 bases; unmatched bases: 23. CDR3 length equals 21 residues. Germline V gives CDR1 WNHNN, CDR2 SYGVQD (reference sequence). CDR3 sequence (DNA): TGCGCCAGCACCCACGCCCCTTTGTCCACTAGCGGGAGTTGGAGCTCCTACGAGCAGTACTTC. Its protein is CASTHAPLSTSGSWSSYEQYF.

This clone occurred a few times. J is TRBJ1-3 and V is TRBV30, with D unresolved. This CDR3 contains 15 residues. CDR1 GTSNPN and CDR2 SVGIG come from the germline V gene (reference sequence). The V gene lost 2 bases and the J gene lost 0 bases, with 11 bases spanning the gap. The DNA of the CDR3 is TGTGCCTGGAGTAGGGAGAGTCTCTCTGGAAACACCATATATTTT. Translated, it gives CAWSRESLSGNTIYF. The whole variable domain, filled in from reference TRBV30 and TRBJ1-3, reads SQTIHQWPATLVQPVGSPLSLECTVEGTSNPNLYWYRQAAGRGLQLLFYSVGIGQISSEVPQNLSASRPQDRQFILSSKKLLLSDSGFYLCAWSRESLSGNTIYFGEGSWLTVV.

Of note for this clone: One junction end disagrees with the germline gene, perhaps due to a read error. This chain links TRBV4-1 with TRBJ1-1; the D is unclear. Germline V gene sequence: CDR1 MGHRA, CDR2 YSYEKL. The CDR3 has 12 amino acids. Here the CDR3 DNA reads TGCGCCAGCAGCCAAGAATCTGGGCCCCTTTCTTTT. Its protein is CASSQESGPLSF.

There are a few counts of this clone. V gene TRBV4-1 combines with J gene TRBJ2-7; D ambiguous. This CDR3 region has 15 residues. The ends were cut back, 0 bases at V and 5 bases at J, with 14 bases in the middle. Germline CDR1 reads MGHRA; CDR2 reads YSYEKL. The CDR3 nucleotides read TGCGCCAGCAGCCAAGATTTGAGGAATCGGGACGAGCAGTACTTC. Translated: CASSQDLRNRDEQYF.

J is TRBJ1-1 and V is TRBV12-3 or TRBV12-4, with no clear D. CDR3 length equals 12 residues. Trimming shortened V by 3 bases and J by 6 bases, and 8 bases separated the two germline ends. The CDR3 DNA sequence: TGTGCCAGCAGTTTCGAACGGGCTGAAGCTTTCTTT. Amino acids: CASSFERAEAFF.

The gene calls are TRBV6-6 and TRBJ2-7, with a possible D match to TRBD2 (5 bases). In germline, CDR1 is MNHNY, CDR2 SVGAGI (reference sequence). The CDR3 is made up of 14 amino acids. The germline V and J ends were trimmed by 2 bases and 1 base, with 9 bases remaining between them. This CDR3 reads CASSYERVSYEQYF. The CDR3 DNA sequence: TGTGCCAGCAGTTACGAGAGGGTATCCTACGAGCAGTACTTC.

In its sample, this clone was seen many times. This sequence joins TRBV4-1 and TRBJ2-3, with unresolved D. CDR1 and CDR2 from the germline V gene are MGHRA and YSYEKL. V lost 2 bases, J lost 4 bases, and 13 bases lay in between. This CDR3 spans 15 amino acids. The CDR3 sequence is CASSQRTDGADTQYF. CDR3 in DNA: TGCGCCAGCAGCCAACGGACGGACGGCGCAGATACGCAGTATTTT.

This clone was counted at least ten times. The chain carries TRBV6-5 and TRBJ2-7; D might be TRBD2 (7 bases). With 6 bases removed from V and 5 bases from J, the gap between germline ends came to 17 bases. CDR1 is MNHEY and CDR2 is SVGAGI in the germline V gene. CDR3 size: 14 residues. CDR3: CASSQSSGGHEQYF. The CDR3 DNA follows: TGTGCCAGCAGCCAATCGTCGGGGGGCCACGAGCAGTACTTC.

This CDR3 is CASSPDSLNYGYTF. The CDR3 DNA reads as TGTGCCAGTAGCCCGGACAGCCTAAACTATGGCTACACCTTC. This chain links TRBV19 with TRBJ1-2, with TRBD1 as a possible D gene (6 bases). This CDR3 has 14 residues. Trimming shortened V by 6 bases and J by 2 bases, and 13 bases separated the two germline ends. Germline CDR1 LNHDA, CDR2 SQIVND (reference sequence).